These 10 T cell receptor beta chains share one sample of origin, sequenced in a study of T cells expressing NK-cell markers. TCRdb reprocessed the 5' RACE reads; each CDR3 protein has one entry and no DNA is given. The sample is made up of about 160,000 distinct CDR3 sequences, and the top ten hold about 18% of it. What was sequenced was blood T cells: a sorted CD56 or NKG2C T cell subset, CD4+ or CD8+ T cells, or bulk PBMC T cells (not recorded which). The source is a woman aged 18-69 years in good health.

J is TRBJ2-3 and V is TRBV24-1; TCRdb picks TRBD1, but there is no DNA to check that call. CDR1 is KGHDR, CDR2 SFDVKD, per germline. This CDR3 is 14 amino acids long. CDR3 sequence reads: CATTPRDKRDTQYF.

This chain joins TRBV11-2 and TRBJ1-1. This CDR3 comprises 13 residues. Germline CDR1 and CDR2: SGHAT and FQNNGV. This chain's CDR3 is CASSRDTDTEAFF.

V gene TRBV4-1 combines with J gene TRBJ2-5; TCRdb names TRBD1, which stays unverified in the absence of DNA. Germline values: CDR1 MGHRA, CDR2 YSYEKL. The CDR3 consists of 16 residues. CDR3 region: CASSQDQVPRGETQYF.

The chain recombines TRBV9 with TRBJ2-7; TCRdb's D call, TRBD1, is unchecked because there is no DNA. The CDR3 contains 15 residues. CDR1 and CDR2 (germline): SGDLS, YYNGEE. CDR3 sequence reads: CASSPGGGGPYEQYF.

V is TRBV6-1 and J is TRBJ2-7; TCRdb's D call of TRBD2 is untestable without DNA. The V gene's germline CDR1 is MNHNS and CDR2 SASEGT. This CDR3 has 13 residues. CDR3 protein: CASSRLETYEQYF.

The chain employs TRBV5-4 and TRBJ2-5; absent DNA, TCRdb's TRBD1 call cannot be checked. The CDR3 totals 14 residues. Germline V gives CDR1 SGHNT, CDR2 YYREEE (reference sequence). The CDR3 sequence: CASSFWGTQETQYF.

The rearrangement uses TRBV5-1 and TRBJ2-2; with no DNA, the TCRdb D assignment of TRBD2 cannot be verified. Per the germline V gene, CDR1 is SGHRS and CDR2 is YFSETQ. CDR3 length: 15 residues. The CDR3 reads CASSFGSNLQGLLFF. Combining the CDR3 with reference TRBV5-1 and TRBJ2-2 gives the whole variable domain KAGVTQTPRYLIKTRGQQVTLSCSPISGHRSVSWYQQTPGQGLQFLFEYFSETQRNKGNFPGRFSGRQFSNSRSEMNVSTLELGDSALYLCASSFGSNLQGLLFFGEGSRLTVL.

The gene calls are TRBV7-8 and TRBJ2-1; with no DNA, the TCRdb D assignment of TRBD2 cannot be verified. CDR3 size: 13 residues. CDR1 and CDR2 (germline): SGHVS, FQNEAQ. Here the CDR3 reads CASSTVLAGRRFF. The complete variable domain, with remaining parts taken from reference TRBV7-8 and TRBJ2-1, reads GAGVSQSPRYKVAKRGQDVALRCDPISGHVSLFWYQQALGQGPEFLTYFQNEAQLDKSGLPSDRFFAERPEGSVSTLKIQRTQQEDSAVYLCASSTVLAGRRFFGPGTRLTVL.

The V gene is TRBV29-1, the J gene TRBJ2-1; with no DNA, the TCRdb D assignment of TRBD1 cannot be verified. The CDR3 extends over 12 amino acids. The V gene's germline CDR1 is SQVTM and CDR2 ANQGSEA. This CDR3 reads CSATAPGDEQFF.

This chain uses TRBV29-1 with TRBJ1-4; checking the TCRdb D call of TRBD1 is not possible without DNA. Germline CDR1 is SQVTM and CDR2 is ANQGSEA. The CDR3 runs to 14 residues. Here the CDR3 reads CSVAPGQGDEKLFF.